This TCR beta chain is from a study of T cell changes during pregnancy in multiple sclerosis. The ends were cut back, 0 bases at V and 8 bases at J, with 7 bases in the middle. The CDR3 covers 11 residues. Germline CDR1 and CDR2: DFQATT and SNEGSKA (reference sequence). Data came from immunoSEQ multiplex PCR; TCRdb stores just in-frame clones and leaves some out. The sample lists around 40,000 clones; roughly 90% were seen once. The V and J genes are TRBV20-1 and TRBJ1-2; D unclear. The sample here was CD4+ T cells from peripheral blood mononuclear cells, taken before pregnancy. This TCR derives from a female donor with multiple sclerosis, enrolled in a pregnancy study. CDR3 loop: CSARDLEGYTF. CDR3 DNA: TGCAGTGCTAGAGATCTGGAGGGCTACACCTTC.